A single sample is the source of the 28 T cell receptor beta chains below, sequenced in a study of T cell changes during pregnancy in multiple sclerosis. Sequencing used immunoSEQ multiplex PCR; TCRdb keeps in-frame clones, though not all of them. This repertoire shows 25,000 to 40,000 clones, approximately 90% found once; its top ten account for around 10%. Sequences were derived from CD8+ T cells from peripheral blood mononuclear cells, sampled in the third trimester of pregnancy. These TCRs come from a female donor with multiple sclerosis, enrolled in a pregnancy study.

V usage is TRBV13 and J usage is TRBJ2-7; a possible D gene is TRBD2 (6 bases). Germline CDR1 reads PRHDT; CDR2 reads FYEKMQ (reference sequence). The CDR3 runs to 14 residues. The germline V and J ends were trimmed by 5 bases and 2 bases, with 13 bases remaining between them. The CDR3 coding sequence is TGTGCCAGCAGCCCTAAGGGGACTGCCTACGAGCAGTACTTC. Protein sequence: CASSPKGTAYEQYF.

The rearrangement links TRBV29-1 to TRBJ2-2; D might be TRBD1 (6 bases). The V and J ends lost 6 bases and 6 bases respectively, with 8 bases between them. CDR1 and CDR2 (germline): SQVTM, ANQGSEA. The CDR3 loop spans 11 amino acids. CDR3 nucleotides: TGCAGCGTACCAGGGGCCGGGGAGCTGTTTTTT. Translating it yields CSVPGAGELFF.

This clone was observed once. The chain has TRBV20-1 and TRBJ1-1; D not resolved. Trimming left V 6 bases short and J 0 bases short, with 5 bases between. The CDR3 loop spans 11 amino acids. The germline gives CDR1 DFQATT, CDR2 SNEGSKA (reference sequence). CDR3 region: CSAILNTEAFF. The CDR3 DNA is TGCAGTGCAATATTGAACACTGAAGCTTTCTTT.

The chain is built from TRBV7-9 and TRBJ1-1; D unclear. Looked up from germline, CDR1 is SEHNR and CDR2 is FQNEAQ (reference sequence). The CDR3 covers 13 residues. V was clipped by 8 bases and J by 0 bases, with 10 bases between them. CDR3 amino acids: CASGLTVNTEAFF. In nucleotides, the CDR3 is TGTGCCAGCGGTCTTACAGTGAACACTGAAGCTTTCTTT.

This rearrangement joins TRBV6-1 to TRBJ1-6, with D maybe TRBD1 (5 bases). CDR3 length equals 18 residues. Germline V gene lookup returns CDR1 MNHNS and CDR2 SASEGT. Trimming removed 4 bases at V and 0 bases at J, with 16 bases between. The chain's CDR3 is CASSGGTGLSSYNSPLHF. The CDR3, as DNA: TGTGCCAGCAGTGGGGGGACTGGTCTGAGCTCCTATAATTCACCCCTCCACTTT.

This clone has a single count. The chain employs TRBV9 and TRBJ2-5; no firm D call. Germline V gives CDR1 SGDLS, CDR2 YYNGEE. The V and J ends lost 0 bases and 3 bases respectively, with 15 bases between them. This CDR3 spans 16 amino acids. Written as DNA, the CDR3 is TGTGCCAGCAGCGTAGCTCCCTTCAAAACGGAAGAGACCCAGTACTTC. This encodes CASSVAPFKTEETQYF.

The genes are TRBV5-4 and TRBJ1-1; D gene ambiguous. This CDR3 region has 15 residues. CDR1 and CDR2 from the germline V gene are SGHNT and YYREEE (reference sequence). Trimming took off 0 bases at V and 2 bases at J, with 11 bases between the two ends. The CDR3 spells CASSLEPGLNTEAFF. The CDR3 region has the DNA TGTGCCAGCAGCTTGGAGCCAGGACTTAACACTGAAGCTTTCTTT.

The gene calls are TRBV5-4 and TRBJ2-1; 7 bases are a match to TRBD2. CDR3 length: 15 amino acids. The trim removed 0 bases at V and 1 base at J, leaving 1 base unmatched. In germline, CDR1 is SGHNT, CDR2 YYREEE (reference sequence). The CDR3 sequence is CASSLDGGSYNEQFF. The DNA for the CDR3 is TGTGCCAGCAGCTTGGACGGGGGGTCCTACAATGAGCAGTTCTTC.

The chain carries TRBV2 and TRBJ2-7; 9 positions match TRBD2. V shed 4 bases and J 5 bases; nucleotides not matched to a gene: 9. In germline, CDR1 is SNHLY, CDR2 FYNNEI. The CDR3 loop spans 15 amino acids. The CDR3 DNA is TGTGCCAGCAGTGGGATAGCGGGAGAATACCACGAGCAGTACTTC. It codes for CASSGIAGEYHEQYF.

The chain combines TRBV30 with TRBJ2-7; TRBD2 matches at 10 bases. The CDR3 sequence is 14 residues long. V trimming: 8 bases; J trimming: 6 bases; junction bases outside the gene matches: 13. The germline V gene encodes CDR1 GTSNPN and CDR2 SVGIG (reference sequence). CDR3 nucleotides: TGTGCCGCCCAAGCATTAGCGGGAGGATCCGAGCAGTACTTC. Its translation is CAAQALAGGSEQYF.

This chain links TRBV9 with TRBJ2-1; TRBD2 agrees at 9 bases. After removal of 3 bases from V and 5 bases from J, the junction contained 6 bases not matched to a gene. This CDR3 region has 15 residues. The germline CDR1 and CDR2 sequences are SGDLS and YYNGEE. CDR3 sequence reads: CASSASGGPHNEQFF. The CDR3 DNA is TGTGCCAGCAGCGCGAGCGGGGGGCCCCACAATGAGCAGTTCTTC.

V usage is TRBV7-9 and J usage is TRBJ1-1, with TRBD1 as a possible D gene (6 bases). This CDR3 region has 13 residues. V gave up 5 bases and J gave up 1 base, with 8 bases separating them. Germline CDR1 is SEHNR and CDR2 is FQNEAQ (reference sequence). CDR3 sequence reads: CASSGTKNTEAFF. DNA for the CDR3: TGTGCCAGCAGCGGGACAAAGAACACTGAAGCTTTCTTT.

In its sample, this clone was seen once. The chain links TRBV2 to TRBJ2-7; D might be TRBD2 (6 bases). Deletions cut 0 bases from V and 4 bases from J, with 16 bases between. Looked up from germline, CDR1 is SNHLY and CDR2 is FYNNEI. There are 16 residues in the CDR3. CDR3 DNA sequence: TGTGCCAGCAGTGAAGCCCAAGCGACTAGGCAATACGAGCAGTACTTC. Its translation: CASSEAQATRQYEQYF.

The CDR3 spells CASSYKLATGELFF. Written as DNA, the CDR3 is TGCGCCAGCAGTTACAAACTAGCAACCGGGGAGCTGTTTTTT. V and J are TRBV4-1 and TRBJ2-2; TRBD2 is a possible D gene (6 bases). The CDR3 consists of 14 residues. The germline V and J ends were trimmed by 6 bases and 5 bases, with 13 bases remaining between them. From germline, CDR1 is MGHRA and CDR2 YSYEKL.

The V gene is TRBV4-1, the J gene TRBJ1-1; D ambiguous. There are 14 residues in the CDR3. V gave up 1 base and J gave up 2 bases, with 8 bases separating them. Germline CDR1 and CDR2: MGHRA and YSYEKL. CDR3: CASSQAAGNTEAFF. DNA for the CDR3: TGCGCCAGCAGCCAAGCGGCAGGAAACACTGAAGCTTTCTTT.

V gene TRBV28 combines with J gene TRBJ2-7; D may be TRBD2 (6 bases). Germline-derived CDR1 and CDR2 are MDHEN and SYDVKM. V lost 2 bases and J lost 0, with 14 bases in between. This CDR3 has 16 residues. CDR3 amino acids: CASSLGGIRSSYEQYF. CDR3 DNA: TGTGCCAGCAGTTTAGGGGGGATTCGAAGCTCCTACGAGCAGTACTTC.

The J gene is TRBJ2-7, the V gene TRBV7-2; D not certain. With 1 base removed from V and 4 bases from J, the gap between germline ends came to 5 bases. The germline CDR1 and CDR2 sequences are SGHTA and FQGNSA. The CDR3 runs 12 residues. DNA for the CDR3: TGTGCCAGCAGCTTAGGGAGATACGAGCAGTACTTC. It is translated as CASSLGRYEQYF.

This clone was observed a few times. J is TRBJ2-7 and V is TRBV6-5, with 9 nucleotides matching TRBD1. This CDR3 is built from 14 residues. The J segment lost 5 bases and the V segment lost 1 base, leaving 3 bases of the junction unmatched. Germline-derived CDR1 and CDR2 are MNHEY and SVGAGI. CDR3 loop: CASSYLRTGDEQYF. In DNA, the CDR3 is TGTGCCAGCAGTTACTTGAGGACAGGGGACGAGCAGTACTTC.

V usage is TRBV9 and J usage is TRBJ1-4; 7 bases map to TRBD1. V trimming: 0 bases; J trimming: 6 bases; junction bases outside the gene matches: 5. The germline V gene has CDR1 SGDLS and CDR2 YYNGEE. CDR3 size: 15 residues. CDR3 nucleotides: TGTGCCAGCAGCGTAGTTGGGGACAGCGATGAAAAACTGTTTTTT. Its translation is CASSVVGDSDEKLFF.

The V and J genes are TRBV9 and TRBJ2-5, with 9 bases that match TRBD1. The CDR3 sequence is 15 residues long. Germline lookup yields CDR1 SGDLS and CDR2 YYNGEE. The V and J ends lost 0 bases and 2 bases, in that order; junction bases with no gene match: 2. This CDR3 is CASSVAGQGQETQYF. As DNA, the CDR3 is TGTGCCAGCAGCGTAGCTGGACAGGGGCAAGAGACCCAGTACTTC.

In DNA, the CDR3 is TGTGCCAGCAGCCAGGGGGGATCAAACACTGAAGCTTTCTTT. Protein product: CASSQGGSNTEAFF. The V and J genes are TRBV7-9 and TRBJ1-1, with 7 bases matching TRBD1. V dropped 5 bases and J dropped 2; count of bases not matched to a gene: 5. The CDR3 is 14 amino acids. Looked up from germline, CDR1 is SEHNR and CDR2 is FQNEAQ (reference sequence).

The J gene is TRBJ1-1, the V gene TRBV19; D unclear. Germline-derived CDR1 and CDR2 are LNHDA and SQIVND (reference sequence). The V end was cut by 5 bases, the J end by 0 bases, with 10 bases between. The CDR3 consists of 14 residues. As DNA, the CDR3 is TGTGCCAGTAGTGCCAGTTTATTGAACACTGAAGCTTTCTTT. This codes for CASSASLLNTEAFF.

The chain links TRBV6-1 to TRBJ2-1; TRBD2 might be the D (6 bases). Trimming stripped 3 bases from V and 7 bases from J, with 7 bases between. CDR3 length: 12 residues. The germline CDR1 and CDR2 sequences are MNHNS and SASEGT. The CDR3 DNA follows: TGTGCCAGCAGTGAGAGCGGGAATGAGCAGTTCTTC. Protein: CASSESGNEQFF.

Here the CDR3 reads CASRDSGQPQHF. The CDR3 coding sequence is TGTGCCAGCAGAGACTCTGGTCAGCCCCAGCATTTT. The chain has TRBV2 and TRBJ1-5, with D unresolved. Deletions cut 6 bases from V and 6 bases from J, with 9 bases between. The CDR3 covers 12 residues. The germline V gene encodes CDR1 SNHLY and CDR2 FYNNEI.

The chain carries TRBV28 and TRBJ1-2, with 12 bases identical to TRBD1. The V and J ends lost 6 bases and 8 bases, in that order; junction bases with no gene match: 13. The CDR3 has 16 amino acids. Germline-derived CDR1 and CDR2 are MDHEN and SYDVKM. The CDR3 here is CASSFEPGQGAFGYTF. CDR3 DNA: TGTGCCAGCAGCTTTGAACCGGGACAGGGGGCCTTCGGCTACACCTTC.

This clone qualifies as medium-sized. The chain recombines TRBV19 with TRBJ1-5, with a weak D call TRBD1 (5 bases). The CDR3 consists of 15 residues. Germline CDR1 and CDR2: LNHDA and SQIVND (reference sequence). Trimming took off 3 bases at V and 2 bases at J, with 11 bases between the two ends. Written as DNA, the CDR3 is TGTGCCAGTAGTATCTCGGGGGATGGCAATCAGCCCCAGCATTTT. It yields the protein CASSISGDGNQPQHF.

This clone was detected only once. Here the CDR3 DNA reads TGTGCCAGCCTGAGCGGGGGGGCCTACAATGAGCAGTTCTTC. It yields the protein CASLSGGAYNEQFF. The chain has TRBV27 and TRBJ2-1; 10 nucleotides line up with TRBD2. V was pared by 8 bases and J by 2 bases, with 3 bases of the junction left unmatched. The CDR3 length is 14 residues. Looked up from germline, CDR1 is MNHEY and CDR2 is SMNVEV (reference sequence).

The chain is built from TRBV6-1 and TRBJ2-3, with D perhaps matching TRBD1 (5 bases). With 0 bases removed from V and 4 bases from J, the gap between germline ends came to 11 bases. CDR1 and CDR2 (germline): MNHNS, SASEGT. This CDR3 comprises 15 residues. CDR3 bases: TGTGCCAGCAGTGAAGCGGGGCTCGATCCAGATACGCAGTATTTT. Its translation: CASSEAGLDPDTQYF.